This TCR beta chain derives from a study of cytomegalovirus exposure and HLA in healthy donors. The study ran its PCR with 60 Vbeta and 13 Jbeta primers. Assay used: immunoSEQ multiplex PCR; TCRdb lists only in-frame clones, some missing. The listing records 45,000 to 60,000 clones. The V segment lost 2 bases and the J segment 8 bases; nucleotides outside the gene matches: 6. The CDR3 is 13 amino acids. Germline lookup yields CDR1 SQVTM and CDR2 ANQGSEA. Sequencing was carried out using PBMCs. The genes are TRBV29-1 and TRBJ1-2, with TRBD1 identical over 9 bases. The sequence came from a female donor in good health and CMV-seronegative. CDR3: CSVETGGFGGYTF. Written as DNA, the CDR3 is TGCAGCGTTGAAACAGGGGGCTTTGGCGGCTACACCTTC.